This T cell receptor beta chain was sequenced for a study of T cells in tuberculosis. The germline V and J ends were trimmed by 6 bases and 5 bases, with 11 bases remaining between them. CDR3 length: 12 residues. In germline, CDR1 is MDHEN, CDR2 SYDVKM. Time point of the sample: new active TB diagnosis, blood taken before or within 7 days of starting treatment. Here immunoSEQ multiplex PCR was the method, and the copy in TCRdb shows in-frame clones only, minus some. Seen here are fewer than 35,000 clones, about 83% observed once, and the top ten hold under 6.5%. The clonotype comes from an adult with tuberculosis. V usage is TRBV28 and J usage is TRBJ2-7; D perhaps matches TRBD2 (5 bases). The source was PBMCs, collected at tuberculosis diagnosis. The CDR3 DNA reads as TGTGCCAGCAGGACGACCGGGAACGAGCAGTACTTC. Protein sequence: CASRTTGNEQYF.